One and the same sample provided the 11 T cell receptor beta chains below, sequenced in a study of blood T cell repertoires in COVID-19. Generated by immunoSEQ multiplex PCR, the TCRdb table keeps only in-frame clones and is missing some. The sample has about 73,000 clones, more than 65% seen once. Sequencing input: peripheral blood. These receptors were collected from a human donor in a cohort sampled during active COVID-19.

The rearrangement joins TRBV19 to TRBJ1-6; the match to TRBD1 covers 9 bases. The V gene end was trimmed by 7 bases and the J gene end by 6 bases; junction bases not matched to a gene: 7. Germline loops: CDR1 LNHDA, CDR2 SQIVND (reference sequence). The CDR3 is made up of 15 amino acids. CDR3 loop: CASTTGTGINSPLHF. CDR3 coding DNA: TGTGCCAGTACTACCGGGACAGGGATTAATTCACCCCTCCACTTT.

V is TRBV5-6 and J is TRBJ2-7; the D gene is possibly TRBD1 (6 bases). V shed 4 bases and J shed 3 bases, with 11 bases lying between them. CDR1 and CDR2 from the germline V gene are SGHDT and YYEEEE. The CDR3 length is 13 residues. Written as DNA, the CDR3 is TGTGCCAGCAGCACCCCGGACAGCTACGAGCAGTACTTC. It encodes CASSTPDSYEQYF.

The V call is TRBV5-1, the J call TRBJ1-4; no clear D gene. Germline V lookup: CDR1 SGHRS, CDR2 YFSETQ. V lost 7 bases to trimming and J lost 5 bases, with 21 bases between them. The CDR3 totals 16 residues. The CDR3 DNA sequence: TGCGCCAGCGGAAGGGAGCAGATGGAGATAAATGAAAAACTGTTTTTT. This gives the protein CASGREQMEINEKLFF.

The rearrangement uses TRBV6-5 and TRBJ2-2; 10 positions match TRBD1. The germline V gene has CDR1 MNHEY and CDR2 SVGAGI. The CDR3 contains 14 residues. V was pared by 10 bases and J by 7 bases, with 9 bases of the junction left unmatched. The CDR3: CATKGTGVSGELFF. Written as DNA, the CDR3 is TGTGCCACCAAGGGGACAGGGGTCAGCGGGGAGCTGTTTTTT.

This sequence joins TRBV5-1 and TRBJ1-6; TRBD1 is a possible D gene (5 bases). The V and J ends lost 0 bases and 5 bases respectively, with 12 bases between them. The CDR3 totals 16 residues. Germline assignment: CDR1 SGHRS and CDR2 YFSETQ. The CDR3 region is CASSLEAGQNNSPLHF. The CDR3 bases are TGCGCCAGCAGCTTGGAGGCCGGACAAAATAATTCACCCCTCCACTTT.

This clone was detected once. V usage is TRBV5-1 and J usage is TRBJ1-6; D unresolved. Germline CDR1 and CDR2: SGHRS and YFSETQ. Trimming stripped 0 bases from V and 9 bases from J, with 10 bases between. This CDR3 has 14 amino acids. Here the CDR3 DNA reads TGCGCCAGCAGCTTGGATATTCGGGGTTCACCCCTCCACTTT. Translated: CASSLDIRGSPLHF.

The rearrangement joins TRBV11-3 to TRBJ2-7; D perhaps matches TRBD1 (6 bases). This CDR3 contains 17 residues. CDR1 and CDR2 (germline): SGHNT, YENEEA. V lost 4 bases to trimming and J lost 5 bases, with 24 bases between them. The DNA for the CDR3 is TGTGCCAGCAGCTCGAGAGATGACGGGACACAGGCTAACGAGCAGTACTTC. Residues: CASSSRDDGTQANEQYF.

This clone was recorded only once. The chain is built from TRBV27 and TRBJ2-7, with 7 bases that match TRBD2. Germline V CDR1 and CDR2: MNHEY, SMNVEV (reference sequence). V was pared by 3 bases and J by 2 bases, with 4 bases of the junction left unmatched. The CDR3 sequence is 14 residues long. The CDR3 coding sequence is TGTGCCAGCAGTTTTACGGGGGGAACCTACGAGCAGTACTTC. Translated, it gives CASSFTGGTYEQYF.

The chain links TRBV12-5 to TRBJ1-4, with D maybe TRBD1 (6 bases). This CDR3 is 16 amino acids long. Germline CDR1 reads LGHNT; CDR2 reads FRNRAP. Trimming stripped 2 bases from V and 4 bases from J, with 14 bases between. The CDR3 sequence: CASGLSRGAGNEKLFF. The CDR3 nucleotides are TGTGCTAGTGGTTTGTCCAGGGGTGCGGGTAATGAAAAACTGTTTTTT.

The V call is TRBV7-8, the J call TRBJ2-3, with 7 bases matching TRBD1. V dropped 1 base and J dropped 3; count of bases not matched to a gene: 4. Germline V gene sequence: CDR1 SGHVS, CDR2 FQNEAQ. The CDR3 totals 15 residues. For the CDR3, the DNA is TGTGCCAGCAGCTTAGGACAGGGTCGAACAGATACGCAGTATTTT. Protein: CASSLGQGRTDTQYF.

The chain carries TRBV28 and TRBJ2-7; 8 bases agree with TRBD2. V was clipped by 2 bases and J by 3 bases; unmatched bases: 6. The CDR3 sequence is 15 residues long. Per the germline V gene, CDR1 is MDHEN and CDR2 is SYDVKM. The chain's CDR3 is CASSLTGRGYYEQYF. The CDR3 region has the DNA TGTGCCAGCAGTTTAACCGGGAGGGGATACTACGAGCAGTACTTC.